These 8 T cell receptor beta chains came from one sample sequenced in a study of cytomegalovirus exposure and HLA in healthy donors. The PCR contained 60 Vbeta and 13 Jbeta primers. The repertoire was sequenced with immunoSEQ multiplex PCR; TCRdb's copy has only in-frame clones and lacks some. The sample has some 150,000 clones, 70% to 90% seen once; the top ten hold about 2.4%. The source material was PBMCs. Receptor source: a man between 45 and 60 years old in good health and CMV-seronegative.

This clone was seen a few times. This rearrangement joins TRBV5-4 to TRBJ2-3, with D possibly matching TRBD2 (6 bases). Germline V gives CDR1 SGHNT, CDR2 YYREEE (reference sequence). CDR3 length: 15 residues. Trimming removed 3 bases at V and 2 bases at J, with 13 bases between. CDR3 residues: CASSSGTHNTDTQYF. CDR3 nucleotide sequence: TGTGCCAGCAGCTCCGGGACTCATAACACAGATACGCAGTATTTT. Full variable domain (missing parts from reference TRBV5-4 and TRBJ2-3): ETGVTQSPTHLIKTRGQQVTLRCSSQSGHNTVSWYQQALGQGPQFIFQYYREEENGRGNFPPRFSGLQFPNYSSELNVNALELDDSALYLCASSSGTHNTDTQYFGPGTRLTVL.

The CDR3 DNA reads TGTGCCAGCAGACTAGAGTCACTAGCCATCCATGAGCAGTTCTTC. It codes for CASRLESLAIHEQFF. V is TRBV27 and J is TRBJ2-1, with D possibly matching TRBD2 (6 bases). This CDR3 comprises 15 residues. Germline-derived CDR1 and CDR2 are MNHEY and SMNVEV (reference sequence). The V and J ends lost 6 bases and 8 bases respectively, with 20 bases between them.

This clone was recorded a few times. The chain links TRBV5-1 to TRBJ2-5, with TRBD1 as a possible D gene (6 bases). V was cut by 5 bases and J by 2 bases, with 10 bases left in between. The germline CDR1 and CDR2 sequences are SGHRS and YFSETQ. The CDR3 consists of 13 residues. The CDR3 nucleotides read TGCGCCAGCAGGAGGACAGAACAAGAGACCCAGTACTTC. Protein sequence: CASRRTEQETQYF.

V and J are TRBV7-9 and TRBJ1-2, with unresolved D. The germline V gene has CDR1 SEHNR and CDR2 FQNEAQ (reference sequence). The CDR3 is 16 amino acids. Deletions cut 4 bases from V and 0 bases from J, with 15 bases between. CDR3 protein: CASSYLLQSTNYGYTF. CDR3 bases: TGTGCCAGCAGCTACCTCTTGCAGTCAACTAACTATGGCTACACCTTC.

The rearrangement uses TRBV5-5 and TRBJ2-7; possible D gene TRBD1, 5 bases. Germline-derived CDR1 and CDR2 are SGHKS and YYEKEE (reference sequence). The V and J ends lost 4 bases and 6 bases respectively, with 14 bases between them. The CDR3 spans 13 residues. The CDR3 nucleotides are TGTGCCAGCAGCGCTTCAGGGTTCGGCGAGCAGTACTTC. Protein sequence: CASSASGFGEQYF.

This CDR3 is CASSLGYVQGTDEQYF. The CDR3 DNA follows: TGTGCCAGCAGCTTGGGATACGTACAGGGGACGGACGAGCAGTACTTC. The chain links TRBV7-9 to TRBJ2-7, with 7 positions matching TRBD1. This CDR3 contains 16 residues. The V gene end was trimmed by 3 bases and the J gene end by 5 bases; junction bases not matched to a gene: 13. CDR1 and CDR2 from the germline V gene are SEHNR and FQNEAQ (reference sequence).

The genes are TRBV6-5 and TRBJ2-3; possible D gene TRBD2, 6 bases. The germline V gene encodes CDR1 MNHEY and CDR2 SVGAGI. The CDR3 runs 16 residues. The V end was cut by 4 bases, the J end by 1 base, with 15 bases between. CDR3 residues: CASSFGGRRGTDTQYF. Here the CDR3 DNA reads TGTGCCAGCAGTTTTGGAGGGCGGAGGGGCACAGATACGCAGTATTTT.

The V call is TRBV27, the J call TRBJ1-2; the match to TRBD1 covers 10 bases. This CDR3 region has 16 residues. The germline V gene has CDR1 MNHEY and CDR2 SMNVEV (reference sequence). The trim removed 5 bases at V and 1 base at J, leaving 7 bases unmatched. CDR3 amino acids: CASSPMDRGVNYGYTF. CDR3 in DNA: TGTGCCAGCAGTCCGATGGACAGGGGGGTTAACTATGGCTACACCTTC.